A single sample is the source of the 17 T cell receptor beta chains below, sequenced in a study of T cells after yellow fever vaccination. TCRdb processed the 5' RACE reads anew with MiXCR; each CDR3 protein has one entry. The sample shows roughly 340,000 distinct CDR3 sequences, more than 8.5% of them seen only once. This specimen was PBMCs, taken on the day of the first yellow fever vaccination. The receptors here all came from a man aged 18 to 30 who received the YFV17D yellow fever vaccine.

This clonotype has a handful of counts. The rearrangement links TRBV2 to TRBJ2-1; no firm D call. The V end was cut by 2 bases, the J end by 7 bases, with 12 bases between. Looked up from germline, CDR1 is SNHLY and CDR2 is FYNNEI. The CDR3 consists of 14 residues. The CDR3 loop reads CASSEIGRFNEQFF. The CDR3 DNA reads as TGTGCCAGCAGTGAAATAGGACGGTTTAATGAGCAGTTCTTC.

This clonotype was seen a handful of times. The genes are TRBV5-1 and TRBJ1-6; perhaps TRBD1 as D (5 bases). V was shortened by 1 base and J by 7 bases, with 12 bases between the two germline ends. Germline V CDR1 and CDR2: SGHRS, YFSETQ. CDR3 length: 15 amino acids. CDR3 in amino acids: CASSLYGGENSPLHF. In DNA form, the CDR3 reads TGCGCCAGCAGCTTGTATGGGGGAGAGAATTCACCCCTCCACTTT.

This clonotype was recorded at least ten times. This sequence joins TRBV7-2 and TRBJ2-1; D is unclear. The CDR3 consists of 13 residues. Germline V gene lookup returns CDR1 SGHTA and CDR2 FQGNSA. V lost 1 base and J 5 bases, leaving 6 bases between the germline ends. The CDR3 reads CASSLVRDNEQFF. The CDR3 DNA follows: TGTGCCAGCAGCTTAGTTCGGGACAATGAGCAGTTCTTC.

This clonotype was found many times. This rearrangement joins TRBV11-2 to TRBJ1-5, with 12 bases aligning to TRBD1. The germline V gene has CDR1 SGHAT and CDR2 FQNNGV. The trim removed 5 bases at V and 2 bases at J, leaving 13 bases unmatched. CDR3 size: 19 residues. The chain's CDR3 is CASSMGGTGGRWGNQPQHF. The CDR3, as DNA: TGTGCCAGCAGCATGGGGGGGACAGGGGGCCGCTGGGGCAATCAGCCCCAGCATTTT.

This clonotype was observed a few times. The V call is TRBV19, the J call TRBJ1-5; possible D gene TRBD1, 5 bases. Trimming shortened V by 7 bases and J by 2 bases, and 21 bases separated the two germline ends. This CDR3 is 17 amino acids long. Germline CDR1 reads LNHDA; CDR2 reads SQIVND (reference sequence). This chain's CDR3 is CASTPHIGTVCNQPQHF. The CDR3 nucleotides are TGTGCCAGTACCCCCCATATAGGGACGGTATGCAATCAGCCCCAGCATTTT.

This rearrangement joins TRBV28 to TRBJ2-3, with 8 nucleotides matching TRBD1. CDR3 length equals 16 residues. V was clipped by 6 bases and J by 8 bases; unmatched bases: 16. Germline V gives CDR1 MDHEN, CDR2 SYDVKM. The CDR3 DNA reads as TGTGCCAGCAGGCCGACAGGGGAGGCGGATGTTGGTACGCAGTATTTT. Translating it yields CASRPTGEADVGTQYF.

This clonotype was seen a handful of times. The rearrangement links TRBV20-1 to TRBJ1-4; D unclear. V lost 1 base, J lost 9 bases, and 3 bases lay in between. The CDR3 is 10 amino acids. Germline CDR1 and CDR2: DFQATT and SNEGSKA (reference sequence). The CDR3 region is CSARGQKLFF. The CDR3, as DNA: TGCAGTGCTAGAGGGCAAAAACTGTTTTTT.

This clonotype was counted at least ten times. The V call is TRBV15, the J call TRBJ2-3; D perhaps matches TRBD2 (5 bases). CDR1 and CDR2 from the germline V gene are LNHNV and YYDKDF (reference sequence). V was cut by 6 bases and J by 1 base, with 5 bases left in between. This CDR3 is built from 12 residues. In DNA form, the CDR3 reads TGTGCCACCAGTAGCGGCACAGATACGCAGTATTTT. Encoded protein: CATSSGTDTQYF.

The chain recombines TRBV7-9 with TRBJ1-5, with 7 bases identical to TRBD1. Germline assignment: CDR1 SEHNR and CDR2 FQNEAQ (reference sequence). There are 15 residues in the CDR3. V gave up 0 bases and J gave up 2 bases; unmatched junction bases: 1. CDR3 loop: CASSLAQGGNQPQHF. The DNA of the CDR3 is TGTGCCAGCAGCTTAGCGCAGGGGGGCAATCAGCCCCAGCATTTT.

This clonotype was found a few times. The V and J genes are TRBV5-5 and TRBJ1-3, with D hard to call. This CDR3 is 15 amino acids long. Germline V CDR1 and CDR2: SGHKS, YYEKEE (reference sequence). Trimming took off 3 bases at V and 0 bases at J, with 10 bases between the two ends. The CDR3 nucleotides read TGTGCCAGCAGCTCCCAATTCCGCTCTGGAAACACCATATATTTT. Translated: CASSSQFRSGNTIYF.

This clonotype was detected a few times. The chain is built from TRBV11-2 and TRBJ2-1, with TRBD2 matching over 10 bases. The CDR3 consists of 16 residues. Germline V CDR1 and CDR2: SGHAT, FQNNGV. The J segment lost 5 bases and the V segment lost 3 bases, leaving 7 bases of the junction unmatched. CDR3 sequence: CASSLLRTSGDNEQFF. CDR3 DNA: TGTGCCAGCAGCTTGTTAAGGACTAGCGGAGACAATGAGCAGTTCTTC.

The V and J genes are TRBV28 and TRBJ2-3, with D tentatively TRBD1 (6 bases). CDR3 length equals 15 residues. The germline V and J ends were trimmed by 2 bases and 2 bases, with 11 bases remaining between them. From germline, CDR1 is MDHEN and CDR2 SYDVKM. DNA of the CDR3: TGTGCCAGCAGTTTAGGGGACACTACCACAGATACGCAGTATTTT. Its translation is CASSLGDTTTDTQYF. The complete variable domain, with remaining parts taken from reference TRBV28 and TRBJ2-3, reads DVKVTQSSRYLVKRTGEKVFLECVQDMDHENMFWYRQDPGLGLRLIYFSYDVKMKEKGDIPEGYSVSREKKERFSLILESASTNQTSMYLCASSLGDTTTDTQYFGPGTRLTVL.

For this clonotype: One base away lies a much larger clone, so this may be a sequencing read error. The chain recombines TRBV18 with TRBJ1-1, with a weak D call TRBD1 (6 bases). This CDR3 has 17 amino acids. Germline V gene sequence: CDR1 KGHSH, CDR2 LQKENI. DNA for the CDR3: TGTGCCAGCTCATTCGCCTCGAGAGGGGGAGTGAACACTGAAGCTTTATTT. It specifies CASSFASRGGVNTEALF. Full variable domain (missing parts from reference TRBV18 and TRBJ1-1): NAGVMQNPRHLVRRRGQEARLRCSPMKGHSHVYWYRQLPEEGLKFMVYLQKENIIDESGMPKERFSAEFPKEGPSILRIQQVVRGDSAAYFCASSFASRGGVNTEALFGQGTRLTVV.

V gene TRBV4-1 combines with J gene TRBJ2-6, with 7 bases aligning to TRBD2. The CDR3 has 16 residues. Germline CDR1 reads MGHRA; CDR2 reads YSYEKL. With 4 bases clipped from V and 2 bases from J, the junction kept 5 bases outside the gene matches. Here the CDR3 DNA reads TGCGCCAGCAGCCGGGGGGGGTTCGCTGGGGCCAACGTCCTGACTTTC. Protein sequence: CASSRGGFAGANVLTF.

This clonotype was seen a few times. The chain is built from TRBV29-1 and TRBJ1-2, with D tentatively TRBD1 (6 bases). V dropped 5 bases and J dropped 0 bases, with 10 bases sitting between them. CDR1 SQVTM and CDR2 ANQGSEA come from the germline V gene. This CDR3 contains 13 residues. This CDR3 reads CSVPGDTNYGYTF. The CDR3 nucleotides read TGCAGCGTTCCTGGGGACACTAACTATGGCTACACCTTC.

A few counts support this clonotype. The gene calls are TRBV6-2 or TRBV6-3 and TRBJ2-2; perhaps TRBD1 as D (6 bases). Germline values: CDR1 MNHEY, CDR2 SVGEGT. V gave up 2 bases and J gave up 1 base, with 14 bases separating them. The CDR3 consists of 17 residues. Here the CDR3 DNA reads TGTGCCAGCAGTTACCTCCCGTCGACAGGGAACACCGGGGAGCTGTTTTTT. It is translated as CASSYLPSTGNTGELFF.

This chain links TRBV19 with TRBJ2-1, with D maybe TRBD1 (5 bases). V lost 3 bases and J 7 bases, leaving 16 bases between the germline ends. The CDR3 is 15 amino acids. Germline values: CDR1 LNHDA, CDR2 SQIVND (reference sequence). The CDR3 DNA is TGTGCCAGTAGTATCAGTGGCAGGGAAGGAAATGAGCAGTTCTTC. Protein: CASSISGREGNEQFF.